This entry lists 13 T cell receptor beta chains sequenced from one sample in a study of blood T cells in healthy people across ages. A sample-barcoded 5' primer and a J-beta primer mix were used in a second PCR of roughly 7 to 11 cycles. TCRdb independently ran MiXCR on the 5' RACE reads; one entry per CDR3 protein. The sample comprises 1.5 million or so distinct CDR3 sequences, 40% to 50% of which are singletons, and 7.9% rests with the top ten. The material sequenced was blood. The receptors stem from a woman between 18 and 30 years old in good health.

The V and J genes are TRBV6-1 and TRBJ1-5; weak D call: TRBD1 (6 bases). The V end was cut by 6 bases, the J end by 7 bases, with 16 bases between. The V gene's germline CDR1 is MNHNS and CDR2 SASEGT. This CDR3 comprises 14 residues. The chain's CDR3 is CASSSPGVSQPQHF. The CDR3 nucleotides are TGTGCCAGCAGCTCTCCAGGGGTCAGCCAGCCCCAGCATTTT.

The V gene is TRBV5-5, the J gene TRBJ2-2; 14 bases match TRBD2. Trimming at V came to 3 bases and at J to 8 bases, leaving 6 bases not matched to a gene. CDR1 is SGHKS and CDR2 is YYEKEE in the germline V gene (reference sequence). The CDR3 consists of 16 residues. The CDR3 reads CASSSGTSGSPGELFF. The CDR3 DNA follows: TGTGCCAGCAGCTCCGGGACTAGCGGGAGTCCTGGGGAGCTGTTTTTT.

This clonotype turned up a few times. The V call is TRBV9, the J call TRBJ2-1; a possible D gene is TRBD2 (6 bases). The CDR3 runs to 17 residues. Germline V gives CDR1 SGDLS, CDR2 YYNGEE. V was pared by 0 bases and J by 5 bases, with 18 bases between. This chain's CDR3 is CASSVALIAVSDNEQFF. In DNA form, the CDR3 reads TGTGCCAGCAGCGTAGCCCTTATAGCGGTATCGGACAATGAGCAGTTCTTC. Variable domain in full (rest from reference TRBV9 and TRBJ2-1): DSGVTQTPKHLITATGQRVTLRCSPRSGDLSVYWYQQSLDQGLQFLIQYYNGEERAKGNILERFSAQQFPDLHSELNLSSLELGDSALYFCASSVALIAVSDNEQFFGPGTRLTVL.

This clonotype was counted between two and nine times. This chain uses TRBV20-1 with TRBJ1-2; no definite D call. Germline assignment: CDR1 DFQATT and CDR2 SNEGSKA (reference sequence). The V gene lost 3 bases and the J gene lost 6 bases, with 14 bases spanning the gap. This CDR3 has 13 amino acids. The CDR3 region has the DNA TGCAGTGCTAGGGCTCCCCATCCAGATGGCTACACCTTC. It specifies CSARAPHPDGYTF.

The V and J genes are TRBV9 and TRBJ2-1; 7 bases align to TRBD1. Trimming cost V 2 bases and J 9 bases; bases outside gene matches: 14. There are 16 residues in the CDR3. Per the germline V gene, CDR1 is SGDLS and CDR2 is YYNGEE. This chain's CDR3 is CASSVQTGKGLGEQFF. Here the CDR3 DNA reads TGTGCCAGCAGCGTCCAGACAGGGAAGGGGCTGGGTGAGCAGTTCTTC.

The chain couples TRBV2 to TRBJ1-2; the D is unclear. The V gene lost 5 bases and the J gene lost 6 bases, with 16 bases spanning the gap. The CDR3 spans 14 residues. Germline CDR1 SNHLY, CDR2 FYNNEI. CDR3 residues: CASSFSSRPDGYTF. As DNA, the CDR3 is TGTGCCAGCAGTTTCTCATCCCGCCCGGATGGCTACACCTTC.

This chain links TRBV11-2 with TRBJ2-5; 10 nucleotides agree with TRBD1. The J call is uncertain, as TRBJ2-7 better fits the DNA end. The CDR3 loop spans 15 amino acids. Germline CDR1 SGHAT, CDR2 FQNNGV. The CDR3 sequence: CASSLYGTGVYEQYF. CDR3 nucleotide sequence: TGTGCCAGCAGCTTATATGGGACAGGGGTGTACGAGCAGTACTTC.

The V gene is TRBV6-2 or TRBV6-3, the J gene TRBJ2-7; D gene uncertain. Germline CDR1 reads MNHEY; CDR2 reads SVGEGT. Trimming pared 7 bases from V and 2 bases from J, leaving 12 bases between. The CDR3 is 13 amino acids. CDR3 region: CASKTSLAYEQYF. The CDR3 DNA reads as TGTGCCAGCAAAACGAGCCTTGCCTACGAGCAGTACTTC.

The rearrangement joins TRBV6-1 to TRBJ2-7; D possibly corresponds to TRBD1 (5 bases). Trimming took off 3 bases at V and 4 bases at J, with 16 bases between the two ends. The CDR3 is made up of 15 amino acids. Germline V CDR1 and CDR2: MNHNS, SASEGT. This chain's CDR3 is CASSDLWQGSYEQYF. The CDR3 region has the DNA TGTGCCAGCAGTGATCTCTGGCAGGGTAGTTACGAGCAGTACTTC.

The chain joins TRBV21-1 to TRBJ2-5. TRBV21-1 is assigned pseudogene status. This CDR3 comprises 17 residues. The CDR3 DNA sequence: TGTGCCAGCAGCAAGGAAACACCTCACAAACCCCAAGAGACCCAGTACTTC. Its translation: CASSKETPHKPQETQYF.

The rearrangement joins TRBV20-1 to TRBJ1-5; D gene ambiguous. Germline CDR1 reads DFQATT; CDR2 reads SNEGSKA (reference sequence). The V end lost 6 bases, the J end lost 0 bases, and 18 bases lay between the germline ends. The CDR3 is 16 amino acids. The CDR3 protein is CSAQPAGQNSNQPQHF. In nucleotides, the CDR3 is TGCAGTGCCCAGCCAGCGGGTCAAAATAGCAATCAGCCCCAGCATTTT.

The CDR3 is CASSEDGFFGRSGANVLTF. The CDR3 coding sequence is TGTGCCAGCAGTGAAGATGGATTTTTCGGCCGCTCTGGGGCCAACGTCCTGACTTTC. The V gene is TRBV6-1, the J gene TRBJ2-6; no reliable D call. V was pared by 1 base and J by 0 bases, with 16 bases between. This CDR3 is 19 amino acids long. Germline V lookup: CDR1 MNHNS, CDR2 SASEGT.

This sequence joins TRBV18 and TRBJ2-4; TRBD2 matches at 8 bases. The J call may be incorrect, as the DNA end agrees better with TRBJ2-7. The V gene's germline CDR1 is KGHSH and CDR2 LQKENI. The CDR3 runs to 15 residues. CDR3 residues: CASSLESGGLYEQYF. CDR3 coding DNA: TGTGCCAGCTCACTGGAGTCGGGGGGGCTCTACGAGCAGTACTTC.